These T cell receptor beta chains were read from a single sample in a study of T cell responses to AZD1222 COVID-19 vaccine. Clones were read by immunoSEQ multiplex PCR, and TCRdb kept only the in-frame ones, dropping some. The table lists about 93,000 clones, roughly 86% of them singletons. Here the sequenced sample was peripheral blood, taken on day 0 of MenACWY control vaccination. These receptors were obtained from an adult in good health. The CDR3 runs from the conserved cysteine through the conserved F or W. D genes are given only for firm matches. Some rows mark clone size as missing; the rest say once, few, many or name a class of expanded clone.

>.|.|TRBV12-3/TRBV12-4|TRBJ1-2
CASSLGVGGGYTF
TGTGCCAGCAGTTTAGGAGTTGGGGGTGGCTACACCTTC
>TRBD2|.|TRBV5-1|TRBJ2-7
CASRPTSGGNYEQYF
TGCGCCAGCAGGCCCACTAGCGGGGGGAACTACGAGCAGTACTTC
>.|.|TRBV4-3|TRBJ2-7
CASSQEVGHGEQYF
TGCGCCAGCAGCCAAGAAGTGGGTCATGGCGAGCAGTACTTC
>TRBD1|.|TRBV29-1|TRBJ2-1
CSVGGPVGQGVNEQFF
TGCAGCGTTGGGGGCCCCGTCGGACAGGGGGTTAATGAGCAGTTCTTC
>.|.|TRBV19|TRBJ2-5
CAAGPGQIETQYF
TGTGCCGCGGGTCCAGGGCAAATAGAGACCCAGTACTTC
>.|.|TRBV6-2/TRBV6-3|TRBJ1-6
CASSYILMSSYNSPLHF
TGTGCCAGCAGTTACATCCTGATGAGCTCCTATAATTCACCCCTCCACTTT
>.|.|TRBV4-3|TRBJ1-2
CASSQGGSGFNYGYTF
TGCGCCAGCAGCCAAGGGGGGTCAGGATTTAACTATGGCTACACCTTC
>.|.|TRBV18|TRBJ1-5
CASSPSGKAGQPQHF
TGTGCCAGCTCACCCAGTGGTAAGGCGGGACAGCCCCAGCATTTT
>.|.|TRBV19|TRBJ1-5
CASSMEQNSNQPQHF
TGTGCCAGTAGTATGGAACAGAATAGCAATCAGCCCCAGCATTTT
>.|.|TRBV4-1|TRBJ1-2
CASSQDRGTHYGYTF
TGCGCCAGCAGCCAAGACCGGGGTACTCACTATGGCTACACCTTC
>TRBD1|.|TRBV18|TRBJ1-6
CASSPDRVNSPLHF
TGTGCCAGCTCACCGGACAGGGTAAATTCACCCCTCCACTTT
>TRBD2|.|TRBV6-2/TRBV6-3|TRBJ2-1
CASSYIGGYGNEQFF
TGTGCCAGCAGTTACATCGGGGGGTATGGGAATGAGCAGTTCTTC
>.|.|TRBV18|TRBJ1-5
CASSPPHIPGPQHF
TGTGCCAGCTCACCACCCCATATCCCAGGGCCCCAGCATTTT
>.|.|TRBV7-9|TRBJ1-1
CASSPADGGKGTEAFF
TGTGCCAGCAGCCCTGCAGATGGGGGAAAGGGCACTGAAGCTTTCTTT
>.|.|TRBV9|TRBJ2-2
CASSTMNTGELFF
TGTGCCAGCAGCACCATGAACACCGGGGAGCTGTTTTTT
>.|.|TRBV7-9|TRBJ1-5
CASSLRSNQPQHF
TGTGCCAGCAGTTTACGGAGCAATCAGCCCCAGCATTTT
>TRBD1|.|TRBV30|TRBJ1-5
CAWSQGQGFYNQPQHF
TGTGCCTGGAGTCAGGGACAGGGATTTTACAATCAGCCCCAGCATTTT
>.|few|TRBV12-3/TRBV12-4|TRBJ2-1
CASSFISNEQFF
TGTGCCAGCAGTTTCATCTCCAATGAGCAGTTCTTC
>TRBD1|.|TRBV6-2/TRBV6-3|TRBJ1-2
CASSPLRNDRAFRYTF
TGTGCCAGCAGTCCCCTACGCAACGACAGGGCTTTTCGCTACACCTTC
>.|.|TRBV7-3|TRBJ2-5
CASSLGTRETQYF
TGTGCCAGCAGCTTAGGAACGAGAGAGACCCAGTACTTC
>.|.|TRBV6-1|TRBJ1-6
CASSETVRRSPLHF
TGTGCCAGCAGTGAAACAGTCAGGCGTTCGCCCCTCCACTTT
>TRBD1|.|TRBV29-1|TRBJ2-1
CSVGDRGEYNEQFF
TGCAGCGTTGGGGACAGGGGTGAATACAATGAGCAGTTCTTC
>.|.|TRBV6-6|TRBJ1-2
CASSYVTTANYGYTF
TGTGCCAGCAGTTACGTGACAACAGCTAACTATGGCTACACCTTC
>.|once|TRBV28|TRBJ1-4
CASSSGAGGEKLFF
TGTGCCAGCAGTTCAGGGGCGGGCGGTGAAAAACTGTTTTTT
>.|.|TRBV6-6|TRBJ1-4
CASRLPATNEKLFF
TGTGCCAGCAGGCTGCCTGCGACTAATGAAAAACTGTTTTTT
>.|once|TRBV4-3|TRBJ1-5
CASSQDSFNQPQHF
TGCGCCAGCAGCCAAGATTCGTTCAATCAGCCCCAGCATTTT
>TRBD2|.|TRBV7-3|TRBJ2-2
CASSYTSGANTGELFF
TGTGCCAGCAGCTACACTAGCGGGGCGAACACCGGGGAGCTGTTTTTT
>.|.|TRBV10-2|TRBJ2-1
CASSDYGFNEQFF
TGCGCCAGCAGTGATTACGGTTTCAATGAGCAGTTCTTC
>.|.|TRBV7-2|TRBJ2-6
CASSFEGANVLTF
TGTGCCAGCAGCTTTGAAGGGGCCAACGTCCTGACTTTC
>.|.|TRBV4-1|TRBJ1-2
CASSHAGGFYGYTF
TGCGCCAGCAGCCACGCGGGGGGTTTCTATGGCTACACCTTC
>TRBD1|.|TRBV5-1|TRBJ1-1
CASSRDRGEAFF
TGCGCCAGCAGCCGGGACAGGGGCGAAGCTTTCTTT
>.|.|TRBV6-2/TRBV6-3|TRBJ1-5
CASSYIGGQQPQHF
TGTGCCAGCAGTTACATCGGGGGGCAACAGCCCCAGCATTTT
>.|.|TRBV5-4|TRBJ1-2
CASSPEGQPSGYGYTF
TGTGCCAGCAGCCCGGAAGGACAGCCAAGCGGCTATGGCTACACCTTC
>.|once|TRBV4-1|TRBJ1-1
CASSQTEWNTEAFF
TGCGCCAGCAGCCAAACAGAGTGGAACACTGAAGCTTTCTTT
>.|.|TRBV9|TRBJ2-1
CASSVYQYNEQFF
TGTGCCAGCAGCGTATACCAATACAATGAGCAGTTCTTC
>.|.|TRBV11-2|TRBJ2-7
CASSSGQGYEQYF
TGTGCCAGCAGCTCGGGACAAGGATACGAGCAGTACTTC
>.|.|TRBV5-1|TRBJ1-6
CASSLELGSPLHF
TGCGCCAGCAGCTTGGAATTGGGTTCACCCCTCCACTTT
>TRBD2|.|TRBV4-1|TRBJ2-3
CASSPSGTSGGIGDTQYF
TGCGCCAGCAGCCCTTCCGGGACTAGCGGGGGAATTGGAGATACGCAGTATTTT
>TRBD1|.|TRBV5-5|TRBJ1-4
CASSPDRATNEKLFF
TGTGCCAGCAGCCCTGACAGGGCGACTAATGAAAAACTGTTTTTT
>.|.|TRBV27|TRBJ1-1
CASNPLGAAHTEAFF
TGTGCCAGCAACCCCCTGGGGGCAGCCCATACTGAAGCTTTCTTT
>.|few|TRBV7-2|TRBJ2-3
CASLLGGPPSTDTQYF
TGTGCCAGCCTCTTAGGGGGGCCGCCCAGCACAGATACGCAGTATTTT
>.|few|TRBV27|TRBJ2-3
CASSFPTRTDTQYF
TGTGCCAGCAGTTTCCCTACACGCACAGATACGCAGTATTTT
>.|.|TRBV9|TRBJ1-2
CASSVEPSGYGYTF
TGTGCCAGCAGCGTAGAACCAAGTGGTTATGGCTACACCTTC
>.|.|TRBV4-1|TRBJ2-2
CASSQVTGAGELFF
TGCGCCAGCAGCCAAGTCACCGGGGCCGGGGAGCTGTTTTTT
>TRBD1|once|TRBV3-1/TRBV3-2|TRBJ1-2
CASRGTGGNYGYTF
TGTGCCAGCCGAGGGACAGGGGGCAACTATGGCTACACCTTC
>.|.|TRBV6-5|TRBJ2-3
CASGDPRSNTDTQYF
TGTGCCAGCGGGGACCCCCGATCCAACACAGATACGCAGTATTTT
>.|.|TRBV19|TRBJ2-4
CASSIRGAGATPSIQYF
TGTGCCAGTAGTATAAGGGGGGCCGGGGCCACACCCAGCATTCAGTACTTC
>.|.|TRBV28|TRBJ2-1
CASRLGGDNEQFF
TGTGCCAGCAGACTAGGCGGGGACAATGAGCAGTTCTTC
>.|.|TRBV6-2/TRBV6-3|TRBJ1-4
CASSFDPIEEKLFF
TGTGCCAGCAGCTTCGACCCGATAGAGGAAAAACTGTTTTTT
>TRBD1|.|TRBV25-1|TRBJ1-5
CASSESGTGPQPQHF
TGTGCCAGCAGTGAATCCGGGACAGGGCCTCAGCCCCAGCATTTT
>.|.|TRBV4-1|TRBJ2-3
CASSQLVPDTQYF
TGCGCCAGCAGCCAACTAGTACCCGATACGCAGTATTTT
>.|.|TRBV21-1|TRBJ2-5
CASSKCERGGAVNVETQYF
TGTGCCAGCAGCAAATGTGAGCGCGGGGGGGCGGTGAATGTGGAGACCCAGTACTTC
>.|.|TRBV19|TRBJ1-1
CASRHTEAFF
TGTGCCAGTAGACACACTGAAGCTTTCTTT
>.|.|TRBV6-5|TRBJ2-3
CASSYSKQGGTDTQYF
TGTGCCAGCAGTTACTCGAAGCAGGGTGGCACAGATACGCAGTATTTT
>.|.|TRBV4-3|TRBJ2-1
CASSQEVSSYNEQFF
TGCGCCAGCAGCCAAGAGGTGAGCTCCTACAATGAGCAGTTCTTC
>.|.|TRBV11-3|TRBJ1-1
CASSLDQMNTEAFF
TGTGCCAGCAGCTTAGATCAGATGAACACTGAAGCTTTCTTT
>.|.|TRBV7-9|TRBJ1-5
CASSLDSSNQPQHF
TGTGCCAGCAGCTTGGACAGTAGCAATCAGCCCCAGCATTTT
>.|.|TRBV5-1|TRBJ2-7
CASSLALGTQSYEQYF
TGCGCCAGCAGCTTGGCCCTCGGGACACAGAGCTACGAGCAGTACTTC
>.|.|TRBV6-5|TRBJ1-4
CASSYSRQPNEKLFF
TGTGCCAGCAGTTACTCGCGACAGCCTAATGAAAAACTGTTTTTT
>TRBD1|.|TRBV9|TRBJ1-3
CASSARRTGVGGNTIYF
TGTGCCAGCAGCGCACGAAGAACAGGGGTCGGTGGAAACACCATATATTTT